Below are 32 T cell receptor beta chains sequenced from a single sample in a study of shared clonotypes between healthy human individuals. CD45RO negativity and positive selection for CCR7 defined naive CD8 cells, a population that excluded terminally differentiated effector memory CD45RA+ cells. Produced via immunoSEQ multiplex PCR; TCRdb's table is partial and in-frame only. Of millions of clones listed, 90% to 95% are singletons. Sequencing was carried out using naive CD8+ T cells from PBMCs. The receptor set was obtained from a young man in good health. Some clones in this sample may be carry-over from other donors' samples.

The gene calls are TRBV4-1 and TRBJ2-1, with D tentatively TRBD2 (5 bases). The V end was cut by 5 bases, the J end by 12 bases, with 11 bases between. This CDR3 region has 11 residues. The V gene's germline CDR1 is MGHRA and CDR2 YSYEKL. The CDR3 DNA is TGCGCCAGCAGCGAGGGTTTGGGGCAGTTCTTC. This sequence encodes CASSEGLGQFF.

A word on this clone: The sample has other DNA sequences that encode this CDR3 too. The chain carries TRBV7-9 and TRBJ2-1, with TRBD2 matching over 10 bases. From germline, CDR1 is SEHNR and CDR2 FQNEAQ (reference sequence). The CDR3 is 15 residues long. The V and J ends lost 5 bases and 5 bases, in that order; junction bases with no gene match: 6. The CDR3 loop reads CASSPPLAGDNEQFF. In DNA, the CDR3 is TGTGCCAGCAGCCCCCCCCTAGCGGGAGACAATGAGCAGTTCTTC.

This sequence joins TRBV20-1 and TRBJ1-2, with D unclear. Trimming pared 8 bases from V and 8 bases from J, leaving 6 bases between. Germline V lookup: CDR1 DFQATT, CDR2 SNEGSKA (reference sequence). This CDR3 is 8 amino acids long. Here the CDR3 DNA reads TGCAGTCTAGGAGGCTACACCTTC. Its translation: CSLGGYTF.

The chain has TRBV27 and TRBJ2-3; maybe TRBD2 (6 bases). Germline CDR1 is MNHEY and CDR2 is SMNVEV (reference sequence). The CDR3 runs 17 residues. The V end was cut by 6 bases, the J end by 2 bases, with 21 bases between. CDR3 DNA sequence: TGTGCCAGCAGCAATCAACCAAGGCGGGATCTCACAGATACGCAGTATTTT. Its protein product is CASSNQPRRDLTDTQYF.

The chain combines TRBV5-5 with TRBJ1-2; 8 bases are a match to TRBD1. The trim removed 5 bases at V and 4 bases at J, leaving 4 bases unmatched. Germline CDR1 and CDR2: SGHKS and YYEKEE (reference sequence). This CDR3 comprises 13 residues. The CDR3 DNA is TGTGCCAGCAGTCAAGACAGGGGCTATGGCTACACCTTC. This translates into CASSQDRGYGYTF. The full variable domain, its missing parts supplied by reference TRBV5-5 and TRBJ1-2, is DAGVTQSPTHLIKTRGQQVTLRCSPISGHKSVSWYQQVLGQGPQFIFQYYEKEERGRGNFPDRFSARQFPNYSSELNVNALLLGDSALYLCASSQDRGYGYTFGSGTRLTVV.

This clone was observed once. The rearrangement links TRBV7-8 to TRBJ2-1; possible D gene TRBD1, 6 bases. Per germline, CDR1 SGHVS and CDR2 FQNEAQ. The CDR3 covers 15 residues. Trimming removed 3 bases from V and 3 bases from J, with 12 bases in between. The CDR3 loop reads CASSFVGTIYNEQFF. The CDR3 region has the DNA TGTGCCAGCAGCTTTGTCGGGACAATCTACAATGAGCAGTTCTTC.

This chain connects TRBV9 to TRBJ2-3; D gene uncertain. CDR3 size: 13 residues. The germline gives CDR1 SGDLS, CDR2 YYNGEE. V was cut by 4 bases and J by 3 bases, with 9 bases left in between. In nucleotides, the CDR3 is TGTGCCAGCAGCCCTATGGTAACAGATACGCAGTATTTT. This gives the protein CASSPMVTDTQYF.

The rearrangement uses TRBV29-1 and TRBJ2-1; 10 bases agree with TRBD1. Per germline, CDR1 SQVTM and CDR2 ANQGSEA. The CDR3 extends over 12 amino acids. V shed 5 bases, J shed 9 bases, and the junction held 4 bases outside the gene matches. CDR3 DNA: TGCAGCGTTACCGGGACAGGGGCTGAGCAGTTCTTC. Protein: CSVTGTGAEQFF.

This chain connects TRBV27 to TRBJ2-1, with D uncertain. Trimming removed 7 bases at V and 5 bases at J, with 6 bases between. This CDR3 has 11 amino acids. Germline CDR1 and CDR2: MNHEY and SMNVEV (reference sequence). The CDR3 loop reads CASTWDNEQFF. CDR3 in DNA: TGTGCCAGCACGTGGGACAATGAGCAGTTCTTC.

This clone was picked up a small number of times. The genes are TRBV2 and TRBJ1-3, with unresolved D. The germline gives CDR1 SNHLY, CDR2 FYNNEI. V was clipped by 3 bases and J by 0 bases, with 9 bases between them. The CDR3 is 15 residues long. CDR3 bases: TGTGCCAGCAGTGATGGCAGTCCCTCTGGAAACACCATATATTTT. Translating gives CASSDGSPSGNTIYF.

The V call is TRBV4-1, the J call TRBJ2-2; TRBD2 is a possible D gene (6 bases). Germline assignment: CDR1 MGHRA and CDR2 YSYEKL. CDR3 length: 15 amino acids. Trimming cost V 0 bases and J 3 bases, with 8 bases left between them. CDR3 DNA: TGCGCCAGCAGCCAAGAGGGACTCTACACCGGGGAGCTGTTTTTT. It encodes CASSQEGLYTGELFF.

The rearrangement joins TRBV5-1 to TRBJ1-1; a weak D match, TRBD1 (5 bases). CDR1 is SGHRS, CDR2 YFSETQ, per germline. The CDR3 totals 15 residues. The V and J ends lost 5 bases and 6 bases respectively, with 20 bases between them. CDR3 region: CASSFLGGVDPEAFF. In DNA form, the CDR3 reads TGCGCCAGCAGTTTCTTGGGGGGTGTGGATCCTGAAGCTTTCTTT.

In the case of this clone: This sample also contains other DNA sequences that code for the same CDR3. The chain joins TRBV7-9 to TRBJ2-5, with D perhaps TRBD2 (5 bases). The germline V gene encodes CDR1 SEHNR and CDR2 FQNEAQ (reference sequence). The CDR3 has 14 amino acids. Deletions cut 2 bases from V and 3 bases from J, with 10 bases between. CDR3 protein: CASSLKGREETQYF. As DNA, the CDR3 is TGTGCCAGCAGCTTAAAAGGGCGGGAAGAGACCCAGTACTTC.

The V call is TRBV4-2, the J call TRBJ2-5, with 9 nucleotides matching TRBD1. V lost 4 bases to trimming and J lost 8 bases; unmatched junction nucleotides: 14. The CDR3 totals 16 residues. Germline V lookup: CDR1 LGHNA, CDR2 YNFKEQ. The CDR3 region has the DNA TGTGCCAGCAGCCCAATACCTAACAGGGGGCAGGACACCCAGTACTTC. Translating it yields CASSPIPNRGQDTQYF.

The chain combines TRBV20-1 with TRBJ2-1; maybe TRBD2 (6 bases). The CDR3 extends over 11 amino acids. With 4 bases removed from V and 10 bases from J, the gap between germline ends came to 11 bases. Germline V gene lookup returns CDR1 DFQATT and CDR2 SNEGSKA (reference sequence). The CDR3 DNA sequence: TGCAGTGCTATAGCGGCGGGGGAGCAGTTCTTC. Protein product: CSAIAAGEQFF.

The rearrangement joins TRBV28 to TRBJ2-1, with D perhaps being TRBD1 or TRBD2 (5 bases each). Trimming removed 7 bases at V and 6 bases at J, with 19 bases between. CDR1 MDHEN and CDR2 SYDVKM come from the germline V gene. The CDR3 sequence is 15 residues long. The CDR3 region has the DNA TGTGCCAGCACCCTGGTCGTTCAGGGACCCAATGAGCAGTTCTTC. Translation: CASTLVVQGPNEQFF.

The J gene is TRBJ2-1, the V gene TRBV29-1, with D perhaps matching TRBD1 or TRBD2 (7 bases each). The CDR3 extends over 16 amino acids. Germline CDR1 reads SQVTM; CDR2 reads ANQGSEA. Deletions cut 6 bases from V and 2 bases from J, with 20 bases between. CDR3 sequence: CSVSTDRDYTYNEQFF. The DNA for the CDR3 is TGCAGCGTCTCCACTGACAGGGACTATACCTACAATGAGCAGTTCTTC.

Points on this clone: The same CDR3 also results from other DNA sequences found in this sample. The chain joins TRBV28 to TRBJ2-7; weak D call: TRBD2 (5 bases). V lost 3 bases to trimming and J lost 1 base, with 10 bases between them. CDR3 length: 14 residues. Germline V gene data show CDR1 as MDHEN and CDR2 as SYDVKM. CDR3 sequence reads: CASSFEGRSYEQYF. CDR3 DNA sequence: TGTGCCAGCAGTTTTGAGGGTCGATCCTACGAGCAGTACTTC.

The chain carries TRBV11-2 and TRBJ1-1; D gene uncertain. The V gene's germline CDR1 is SGHAT and CDR2 FQNNGV. V was pared by 1 base and J by 3 bases, with 12 bases between. The CDR3 loop spans 15 amino acids. The CDR3: CASSLGVTGYTEAFF. CDR3 DNA sequence: TGTGCCAGCAGCTTAGGGGTTACGGGATACACTGAAGCTTTCTTT. The entire variable domain, with the rest obtained from reference TRBV11-2 and TRBJ1-1, is as follows: EAGVAQSPRYKIIEKRQSVAFWCNPISGHATLYWYQQILGQGPKLLIQFQNNGVVDDSQLPKDRFSAERLKGVDSTLKIQPAKLEDSAVYLCASSLGVTGYTEAFFGQGTRLTVV.

This clone was seen only once. CDR3 coding DNA: TGTGCCAGCAGTTACTCCTCAACTAGCGGGAACGAGCAGTACTTC. It translates to CASSYSSTSGNEQYF. The V call is TRBV6-6, the J call TRBJ2-7, with 10 nucleotides matching TRBD2. The CDR3 contains 15 residues. Germline assignment: CDR1 MNHNY and CDR2 SVGAGI (reference sequence). V was pared by 0 bases and J by 5 bases, with 4 bases of the junction left unmatched.

This clone was counted between two and nine times. This specimen includes other DNA sequences encoding the same CDR3. This sequence joins TRBV6-1 and TRBJ2-7; D remains ambiguous. The CDR3 extends over 11 amino acids. With 2 bases removed from V and 3 bases from J, the gap between germline ends came to 2 bases. Germline V gives CDR1 MNHNS, CDR2 SASEGT. The CDR3 sequence is CASSEFYEQYF. CDR3 DNA: TGTGCCAGCAGTGAATTCTACGAGCAGTACTTC.

The chain's CDR3 is CASTATGTPYEQYF. In DNA, the CDR3 is TGTGCCAGCACCGCAACCGGGACACCCTACGAGCAGTACTTC. The gene calls are TRBV27 and TRBJ2-7, with D perhaps TRBD1 (6 bases). Deletions cut 7 bases from V and 2 bases from J, with 15 bases between. CDR3 length: 14 residues. CDR1 and CDR2 (germline): MNHEY, SMNVEV (reference sequence).

The chain joins TRBV6-5 to TRBJ2-5, with unresolved D. Trimming removed 0 bases at V and 5 bases at J, with 7 bases between. The germline V gene has CDR1 MNHEY and CDR2 SVGAGI. CDR3 length: 13 amino acids. The CDR3 loop is CASSYSMEETQYF. The DNA for the CDR3 is TGTGCCAGCAGTTACTCGATGGAGGAGACCCAGTACTTC.

V and J are TRBV10-3 and TRBJ2-7; 12 bases line up with TRBD1. Germline CDR1 is ENHRY and CDR2 is SYGVKD. V shed 4 bases, J shed 0 bases, and the junction held 10 bases outside the gene matches. CDR3 size: 18 residues. CDR3 residues: CAISGPRDRGLHSYEQYF. The CDR3 region has the DNA TGTGCCATCAGTGGGCCCCGGGACAGGGGGCTCCACTCCTACGAGCAGTACTTC.

This clone was seen only once. This rearrangement joins TRBV7-9 to TRBJ2-2; no clear D. Germline V gene lookup returns CDR1 SEHNR and CDR2 FQNEAQ (reference sequence). V gave up 3 bases and J gave up 0 bases, with 8 bases separating them. The CDR3 is made up of 15 amino acids. CDR3 loop: CASSFGRPNTGELFF. In DNA form, the CDR3 reads TGTGCCAGCAGCTTTGGTCGGCCGAACACCGGGGAGCTGTTTTTT.

The genes are TRBV5-6 and TRBJ2-7; 8 bases are a match to TRBD1. The CDR3 has 15 residues. V trimming: 0 bases; J trimming: 4 bases; junction bases outside the gene matches: 6. The germline CDR1 and CDR2 sequences are SGHDT and YYEEEE. CDR3: CASSLGGTGFYEQYF. Here the CDR3 DNA reads TGTGCCAGCAGCTTGGGGGGGACAGGATTTTACGAGCAGTACTTC. The complete variable domain, with remaining parts taken from reference TRBV5-6 and TRBJ2-7, reads DAGVTQSPTHLIKTRGQQVTLRCSPKSGHDTVSWYQQALGQGPQFIFQYYEEEERQRGNFPDRFSGHQFPNYSSELNVNALLLGDSALYLCASSLGGTGFYEQYFGPGTRLTVT.

The rearrangement uses TRBV28 and TRBJ1-5; D not certain. The V gene's germline CDR1 is MDHEN and CDR2 SYDVKM. Trimming took off 3 bases at V and 0 bases at J, with 6 bases between the two ends. This CDR3 comprises 14 residues. The CDR3 protein is CASSFSTSNQPQHF. The CDR3 DNA sequence: TGTGCCAGCAGTTTCTCCACTAGCAATCAGCCCCAGCATTTT. The full variable domain, with the rest looked up from reference TRBV28 and TRBJ1-5, is DVKVTQSSRYLVKRTGEKVFLECVQDMDHENMFWYRQDPGLGLRLIYFSYDVKMKEKGDIPEGYSVSREKKERFSLILESASTNQTSMYLCASSFSTSNQPQHFGDGTRLSIL.

The gene calls are TRBV4-2 and TRBJ2-1, with 13 bases lining up with TRBD2. The length of the CDR3 is 16 residues. Germline-derived CDR1 and CDR2 are LGHNA and YNFKEQ. V was clipped by 2 bases and J by 8 bases; unmatched bases: 6. The CDR3: CASSQRTSGRADEQFF. CDR3 in DNA: TGTGCCAGCAGCCAAAGAACTAGCGGGAGGGCCGATGAGCAGTTCTTC.

This chain connects TRBV7-6 to TRBJ2-7, with D possibly matching TRBD2 (7 bases). This CDR3 spans 15 amino acids. Germline CDR1 and CDR2: SGHVS and FNYEAQ. Trimming took off 5 bases at V and 5 bases at J, with 19 bases between the two ends. As DNA, the CDR3 is TGTGCCAGCAGCCCCGCCGGAGGGGGGGCTGACGAGCAGTACTTC. It yields the protein CASSPAGGGADEQYF.

J is TRBJ2-7 and V is TRBV28, with 9 bases identical to TRBD1. Germline values: CDR1 MDHEN, CDR2 SYDVKM. J lost 6 bases, V lost 5 bases, and 8 bases had no gene match. The CDR3 extends over 14 amino acids. CDR3 region: CASSGTGTGLEQYF. The CDR3 bases are TGTGCCAGCAGTGGAACCGGGACAGGGCTCGAGCAGTACTTC.

This rearrangement joins TRBV28 to TRBJ2-1, with 12 bases that match TRBD2. Germline CDR1 is MDHEN and CDR2 is SYDVKM. The V segment lost 5 bases and the J segment 4 bases; nucleotides outside the gene matches: 12. The CDR3 spans 18 residues. The CDR3 DNA sequence: TGTGCCAGCAGTCCACTACTAGCGGGAGGTCGATTGTACAATGAGCAGTTCTTC. Residues: CASSPLLAGGRLYNEQFF.

The rearrangement links TRBV4-3 to TRBJ2-2; 9 bases align to TRBD1. The J segment lost 5 bases and the V segment lost 4 bases, leaving 5 bases of the junction unmatched. This CDR3 has 15 residues. Germline V gene sequence: CDR1 LGHNA, CDR2 YSLEER. CDR3 nucleotide sequence: TGCGCCAGCAGCCTGCGGACAGGGGCTACCGGGGAGCTGTTTTTT. It yields the protein CASSLRTGATGELFF.